A single sample gave rise to the 21 T cell receptor beta chains below, sequenced in a study of blood T cell repertoires in COVID-19. Profiling relied on immunoSEQ multiplex PCR, and the TCRdb table lists in-frame clones only, not all of them. Among roughly 350,000 clones listed, about 92% were seen once. Material for sequencing was PBMCs or T cells enriched from blood (not recorded which). The origin of the receptors is a woman in her twenties or thirties who had recovered from COVID-19.

This chain links TRBV28 with TRBJ1-1; 8 bases map to TRBD1. The CDR3 consists of 14 residues. V dropped 3 bases and J dropped 4; count of bases not matched to a gene: 4. The germline CDR1 and CDR2 sequences are MDHEN and SYDVKM. The CDR3 DNA follows: TGTGCCAGCAGTTTCCTCACAGGGGGCACTGAAGCTTTCTTT. This gives the protein CASSFLTGGTEAFF.

This chain connects TRBV30 to TRBJ2-2, with D hard to call. The germline V and J ends were trimmed by 5 bases and 6 bases, with 13 bases remaining between them. Looked up from germline, CDR1 is GTSNPN and CDR2 is SVGIG (reference sequence). The CDR3 totals 13 residues. This chain's CDR3 is CAWESEPAGELFF. The CDR3 region has the DNA TGTGCCTGGGAAAGCGAGCCGGCCGGGGAGCTGTTTTTT.

This chain uses TRBV29-1 with TRBJ1-1; the D gene is possibly TRBD1 (6 bases). This CDR3 has 14 amino acids. Between the trimmed V and J ends, which lost 5 bases and 3 bases, there was a span of 16 bases. CDR1 SQVTM and CDR2 ANQGSEA come from the germline V gene. This CDR3 reads CSVTNRVSDTEAFF. The CDR3 DNA follows: TGCAGCGTTACCAACAGGGTATCGGACACTGAAGCTTTCTTT. The full variable domain, its missing parts supplied by reference TRBV29-1 and TRBJ1-1, is SAVISQKPSRDICQRGTSLTIQCQVDSQVTMMFWYRQQPGQSLTLIATANQGSEATYESGFVIDKFPISRPNLTFSTLTVSNMSPEDSSIYLCSVTNRVSDTEAFFGQGTRLTVV.

V gene TRBV5-1 combines with J gene TRBJ1-3; no clear D. V lost 5 bases, J lost 4 bases, and 19 bases lay in between. The CDR3 is 16 amino acids. The germline V gene has CDR1 SGHRS and CDR2 YFSETQ. Here the CDR3 reads CASSDGRTILGNTIYF. CDR3 sequence (DNA): TGCGCCAGCAGTGACGGGAGGACGATCCTGGGAAACACCATATATTTT.

The rearrangement links TRBV28 to TRBJ2-7; TRBD1 agrees at 12 bases. Germline CDR1 and CDR2: MDHEN and SYDVKM. This CDR3 region has 15 residues. After removal of 6 bases from V and 2 bases from J, the junction contained 5 bases not matched to a gene. CDR3 in DNA: TGTGCCAGCAGGTCCGGGACAGGGGGCCCCTACGAGCAGTACTTC. This codes for CASRSGTGGPYEQYF.

The V call is TRBV13, the J call TRBJ1-4, with 7 nucleotides matching TRBD1. Germline CDR1 is PRHDT and CDR2 is FYEKMQ (reference sequence). The CDR3 extends over 19 amino acids. Losses at the gene ends were 5 bases for V and 2 bases for J; bases not matched to a gene: 17. For the CDR3, the DNA is TGTGCCAGCAGCACCCGAGGCGGGCCAGGGGGTACTACTAATGAAAAACTGTTTTTT. It yields the protein CASSTRGGPGGTTNEKLFF. Together with reference TRBV13 and TRBJ1-4, the CDR3 gives the full variable domain: AAGVIQSPRHLIKEKRETATLKCYPIPRHDTVYWYQQGPGQDPQFLISFYEKMQSDKGSIPDRFSAQQFSDYHSELNMSSLELGDSALYFCASSTRGGPGGTTNEKLFFGSGTQLSVL.

The chain joins TRBV5-1 to TRBJ1-1; D not resolved. Germline V CDR1 and CDR2: SGHRS, YFSETQ. The CDR3 totals 14 residues. Deletions cut 0 bases from V and 11 bases from J, with 17 bases between. The CDR3 loop reads CASSLVRSEVGAFF. CDR3 in DNA: TGCGCCAGCAGCTTGGTCCGGTCGGAGGTGGGTGCTTTCTTT. The entire variable domain, with the rest obtained from reference TRBV5-1 and TRBJ1-1, is as follows: KAGVTQTPRYLIKTRGQQVTLSCSPISGHRSVSWYQQTPGQGLQFLFEYFSETQRNKGNFPGRFSGRQFSNSRSEMNVSTLELGDSALYLCASSLVRSEVGAFFGQGTRLTVV.

The chain is built from TRBV6-5 and TRBJ2-3, with D unresolved. Germline V gene sequence: CDR1 MNHEY, CDR2 SVGAGI. The CDR3 covers 13 residues. The V end lost 6 bases, the J end lost 0 bases, and 7 bases lay between the germline ends. The CDR3 coding sequence is TGTGCCAGCAGATTACTTAGCACAGATACGCAGTATTTT. Its translation is CASRLLSTDTQYF.

The chain recombines TRBV15 with TRBJ1-5; D remains ambiguous. Trimming removed 2 bases from V and 3 bases from J, with 11 bases in between. The CDR3 loop spans 15 amino acids. Germline-derived CDR1 and CDR2 are LNHNV and YYDKDF (reference sequence). The CDR3 is CATSRRASPNQPQHF. The CDR3 bases are TGTGCCACCAGCAGAAGAGCGTCTCCCAATCAGCCCCAGCATTTT.

The chain is built from TRBV12-3 or TRBV12-4 and TRBJ2-7; perhaps TRBD2 as D (6 bases). The CDR3 runs 12 residues. V was clipped by 5 bases and J by 4 bases, with 9 bases between them. The CDR3 nucleotides read TGTGCCAGCAGTCCTCTAGCGTACGAGCAGTACTTC. It is translated as CASSPLAYEQYF.

The chain has TRBV18 and TRBJ2-1, with 10 bases fitting TRBD1. In germline, CDR1 is KGHSH, CDR2 LQKENI. The CDR3 is 17 residues long. With 3 bases clipped from V and 2 bases from J, the junction kept 7 bases outside the gene matches. As DNA, the CDR3 is TGTGCCAGCTCACCGGGTGACAGGGGGCTTACCTACAATGAGCAGTTCTTC. It is translated as CASSPGDRGLTYNEQFF.

This clone was seen a handful of times. The genes are TRBV14 and TRBJ2-1; D not certain. The ends were cut back, 1 base at V and 3 bases at J, with 4 bases in the middle. CDR3 length: 13 residues. Germline V gene data show CDR1 as SGHDN and CDR2 as FVKESK. CDR3 residues: CASSQAGYNEQFF. The CDR3 bases are TGTGCCAGCAGCCAAGCGGGCTACAATGAGCAGTTCTTC.

The chain links TRBV12-3 or TRBV12-4 to TRBJ1-2, with 7 nucleotides matching TRBD1. Trimming cost V 7 bases and J 5 bases; bases outside gene matches: 7. The CDR3 totals 13 residues. The CDR3, as DNA: TGTGCCAGCACAAAACAGGGGCTTTATGGCTACACCTTC. Encoded protein: CASTKQGLYGYTF.

The chain recombines TRBV27 with TRBJ1-1, with D perhaps TRBD1 (6 bases). The germline gives CDR1 MNHEY, CDR2 SMNVEV (reference sequence). Trimming removed 3 bases at V and 2 bases at J, with 10 bases between. The CDR3 contains 14 residues. CDR3 sequence reads: CASSFTQGNTEAFF. The DNA for the CDR3 is TGTGCCAGCAGTTTCACACAGGGTAACACTGAAGCTTTCTTT.

The chain uses TRBV4-3 and TRBJ1-1; the D is unclear. The germline gives CDR1 LGHNA, CDR2 YSLEER. There are 16 residues in the CDR3. Trimming took 0 bases from V and 1 from J, leaving 12 bases between them. The CDR3 reads CASSQDTGFGNTEAFF. CDR3 DNA: TGCGCCAGCAGCCAAGATACGGGTTTCGGGAACACTGAAGCTTTCTTT.

The V and J genes are TRBV9 and TRBJ2-2; TRBD2 matches at 12 bases. This CDR3 region has 16 residues. Germline CDR1 SGDLS, CDR2 YYNGEE. J lost 6 bases, V lost 3 bases, and 6 bases had no gene match. Written as DNA, the CDR3 is TGTGCCAGCAGCGAACTAGCGGGAGGTTCGTCCGGGGAGCTGTTTTTT. This codes for CASSELAGGSSGELFF.

This chain links TRBV28 with TRBJ1-2; 9 bases map to TRBD1. From germline, CDR1 is MDHEN and CDR2 SYDVKM. V shed 5 bases, J shed 4 bases, and the junction held 5 bases outside the gene matches. This CDR3 spans 14 amino acids. The CDR3 DNA reads TGTGCCAGCAGTGGGACAGGGACTGCCTATGGCTACACCTTC. It is translated as CASSGTGTAYGYTF.

The chain joins TRBV19 to TRBJ1-1; 10 positions agree with TRBD1. This CDR3 contains 13 residues. Per germline, CDR1 LNHDA and CDR2 SQIVND (reference sequence). Trimming at V came to 3 bases and at J to 8 bases, leaving 3 bases not matched to a gene. CDR3 DNA: TGTGCCAGTAGTATGGGACAGGGGACGGAAGCTTTCTTT. It codes for CASSMGQGTEAFF. Using reference TRBV19 and TRBJ1-1 for the parts outside the CDR3, the full variable domain is DGGITQSPKYLFRKEGQNVTLSCEQNLNHDAMYWYRQDPGQGLRLIYYSQIVNDFQKGDIAEGYSVSREKKESFPLTVTSAQKNPTAFYLCASSMGQGTEAFFGQGTRLTVV.

This chain uses TRBV7-2 with TRBJ2-3; TRBD2 agrees at 11 bases. V gave up 1 base and J gave up 2 bases; unmatched junction bases: 2. Per germline, CDR1 SGHTA and CDR2 FQGNSA. The CDR3 covers 16 residues. The CDR3 coding sequence is TGTGCCAGCAGCTTAGTTAGCGGGGGGGTCACAGATACGCAGTATTTT. Amino acid sequence: CASSLVSGGVTDTQYF.

A note on this clone: At one of its ends the junction is not consistent with the germline gene, which may arise from a read error. The chain carries TRBV7-7 and TRBJ2-5; 9 positions agree with TRBD1. Germline CDR1 and CDR2: SSHAT and FNYEAQ (reference sequence). This CDR3 comprises 16 residues. The CDR3 reads CASSPQTGTGSETQYF. CDR3 sequence (DNA): TGTGCTAGCAGCCCACAGACCGGGACAGGGAGCGAGACCCAGTACTTC.

The chain uses TRBV5-1 and TRBJ1-1, with 8 bases that match TRBD1. Germline CDR1 reads SGHRS; CDR2 reads YFSETQ. The junction had 2 bases not matched to a gene; V was cut back by 0 bases and J by 4 bases. The CDR3 spans 14 residues. The CDR3 reads CASSLGQGITEAFF. The CDR3, as DNA: TGCGCCAGCAGCTTGGGACAGGGGATCACTGAAGCTTTCTTT.